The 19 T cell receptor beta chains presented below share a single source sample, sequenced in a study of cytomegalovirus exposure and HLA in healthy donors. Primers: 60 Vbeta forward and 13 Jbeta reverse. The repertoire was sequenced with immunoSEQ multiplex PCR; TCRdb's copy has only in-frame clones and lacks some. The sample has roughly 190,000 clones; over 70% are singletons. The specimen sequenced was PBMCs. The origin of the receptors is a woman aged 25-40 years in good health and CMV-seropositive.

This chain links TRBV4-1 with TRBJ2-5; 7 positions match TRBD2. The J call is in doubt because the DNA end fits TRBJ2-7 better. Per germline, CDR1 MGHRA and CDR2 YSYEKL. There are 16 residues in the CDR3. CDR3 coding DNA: TGCGCCAGCAGCCCAGGAATAGCGGGCGTTTCCTACGAGCAGTACTTC. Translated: CASSPGIAGVSYEQYF.

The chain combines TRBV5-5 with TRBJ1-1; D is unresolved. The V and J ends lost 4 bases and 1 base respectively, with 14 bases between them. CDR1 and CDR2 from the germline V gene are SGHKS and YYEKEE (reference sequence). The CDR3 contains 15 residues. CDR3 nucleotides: TGTGCCAGCAGCCCCCTCATGGGCCGGAACACTGAAGCTTTCTTT. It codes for CASSPLMGRNTEAFF.

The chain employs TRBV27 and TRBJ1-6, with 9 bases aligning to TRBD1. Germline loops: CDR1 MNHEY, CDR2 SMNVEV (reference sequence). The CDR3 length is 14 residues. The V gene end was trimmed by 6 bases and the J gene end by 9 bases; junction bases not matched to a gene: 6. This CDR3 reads CASSPRDRVSPLHF. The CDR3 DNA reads TGTGCCAGCAGCCCCCGGGACAGGGTTTCACCCCTCCACTTT.

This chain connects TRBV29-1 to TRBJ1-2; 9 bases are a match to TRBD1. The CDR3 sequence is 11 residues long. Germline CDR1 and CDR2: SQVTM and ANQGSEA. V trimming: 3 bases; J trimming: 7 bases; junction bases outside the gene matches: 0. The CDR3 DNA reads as TGCAGCGTTGAGGACAGGGGTGGCTACACCTTC. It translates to CSVEDRGGYTF.

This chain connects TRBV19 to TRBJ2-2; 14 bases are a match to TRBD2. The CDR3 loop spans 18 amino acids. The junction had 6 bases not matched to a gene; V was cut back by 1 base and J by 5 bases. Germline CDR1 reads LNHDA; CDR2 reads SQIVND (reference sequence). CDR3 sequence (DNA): TGTGCCAGTAGTATAGTGGGACTAGCGGGAGAGGGGACCGGGGAGCTGTTTTTT. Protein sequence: CASSIVGLAGEGTGELFF.

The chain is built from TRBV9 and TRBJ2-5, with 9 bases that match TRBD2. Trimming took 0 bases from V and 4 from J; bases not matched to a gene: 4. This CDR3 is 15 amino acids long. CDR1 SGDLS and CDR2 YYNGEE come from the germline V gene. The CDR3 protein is CASSVGQAGGETQYF. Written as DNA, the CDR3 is TGTGCCAGCAGCGTAGGGCAAGCGGGAGGAGAGACCCAGTACTTC.

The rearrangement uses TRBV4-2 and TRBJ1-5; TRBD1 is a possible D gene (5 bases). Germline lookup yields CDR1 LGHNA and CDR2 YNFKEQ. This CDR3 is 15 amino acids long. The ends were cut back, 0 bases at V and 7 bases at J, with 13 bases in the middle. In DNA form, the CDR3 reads TGTGCCAGCAGCCAAGATCGGGGGAGGAGGCAGCCCCAGCATTTT. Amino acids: CASSQDRGRRQPQHF.

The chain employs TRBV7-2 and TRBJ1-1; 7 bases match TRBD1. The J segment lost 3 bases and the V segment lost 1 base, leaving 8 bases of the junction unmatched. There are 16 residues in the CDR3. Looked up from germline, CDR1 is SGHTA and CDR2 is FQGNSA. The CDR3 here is CASSLGQGGGYTEAFF. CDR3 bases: TGTGCCAGCAGCTTAGGTCAGGGGGGTGGATACACTGAAGCTTTCTTT. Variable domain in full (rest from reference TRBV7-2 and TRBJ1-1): GAGVSQSPSNKVTEKGKDVELRCDPISGHTALYWYRQSLGQGLEFLIYFQGNSAPDKSGLPSDRFSAERTGGSVSTLTIQRTQQEDSAVYLCASSLGQGGGYTEAFFGQGTRLTVV.

CDR3 DNA sequence: TGTGCCAGCAGCCTCGGACAAATCCAAGAGACCCAGTACTTC. This gives the protein CASSLGQIQETQYF. The chain links TRBV6-9 to TRBJ2-5, with D possibly matching TRBD1 (5 bases). V lost 6 bases and J 1 base, leaving 12 bases between the germline ends. This CDR3 has 14 amino acids. The germline CDR1 and CDR2 sequences are MNHGY and SVAAGI.

CDR3 protein: CASSEGVQKFSGNTIYF. CDR3 bases: TGTGCCAGCAGTGAAGGAGTGCAGAAATTCTCTGGAAACACCATATATTTT. The rearrangement joins TRBV25-1 to TRBJ1-3; D gene unclear. CDR1 is MGHDK and CDR2 is SYGVNS in the germline V gene. CDR3 size: 17 residues. V lost 2 bases, J lost 0 bases, and 14 bases lay in between.

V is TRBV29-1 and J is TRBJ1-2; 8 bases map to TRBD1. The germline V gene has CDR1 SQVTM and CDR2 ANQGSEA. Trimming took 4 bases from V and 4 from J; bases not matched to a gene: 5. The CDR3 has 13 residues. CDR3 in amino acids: CSVGQGSGYGYTF. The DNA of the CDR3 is TGCAGCGTTGGACAGGGGAGCGGCTATGGCTACACCTTC.

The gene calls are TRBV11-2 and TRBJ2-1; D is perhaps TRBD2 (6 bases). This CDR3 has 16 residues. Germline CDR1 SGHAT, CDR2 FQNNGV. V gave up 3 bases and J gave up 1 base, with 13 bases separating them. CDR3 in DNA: TGTGCCAGCAGCTTTTCCCTGGCGGGATCCTACAATGAGCAGTTCTTC. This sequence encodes CASSFSLAGSYNEQFF. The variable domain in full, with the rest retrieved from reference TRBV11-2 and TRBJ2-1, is EAGVAQSPRYKIIEKRQSVAFWCNPISGHATLYWYQQILGQGPKLLIQFQNNGVVDDSQLPKDRFSAERLKGVDSTLKIQPAKLEDSAVYLCASSFSLAGSYNEQFFGPGTRLTVL.

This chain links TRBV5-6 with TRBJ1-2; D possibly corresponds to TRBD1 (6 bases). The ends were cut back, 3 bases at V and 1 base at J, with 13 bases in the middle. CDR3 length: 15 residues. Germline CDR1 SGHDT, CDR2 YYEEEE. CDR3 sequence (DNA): TGTGCCAGCAGCTCGCGACAGGAAAATAACTATGGCTACACCTTC. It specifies CASSSRQENNYGYTF.

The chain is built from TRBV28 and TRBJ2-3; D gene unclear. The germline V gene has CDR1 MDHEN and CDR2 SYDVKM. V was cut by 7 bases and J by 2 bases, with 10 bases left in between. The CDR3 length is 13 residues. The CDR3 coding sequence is TGTGCCAGCACTGCCGGGTCCACAGATACGCAGTATTTT. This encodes CASTAGSTDTQYF. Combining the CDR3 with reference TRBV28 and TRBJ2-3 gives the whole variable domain DVKVTQSSRYLVKRTGEKVFLECVQDMDHENMFWYRQDPGLGLRLIYFSYDVKMKEKGDIPEGYSVSREKKERFSLILESASTNQTSMYLCASTAGSTDTQYFGPGTRLTVL.

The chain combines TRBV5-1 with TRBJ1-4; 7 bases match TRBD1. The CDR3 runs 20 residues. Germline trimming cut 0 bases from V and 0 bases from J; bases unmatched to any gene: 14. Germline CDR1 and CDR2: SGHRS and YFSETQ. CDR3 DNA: TGCGCCAGCAGCTTGGTGGGACAGCACCACCTAACCTCAACTAATGAAAAACTGTTTTTT. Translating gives CASSLVGQHHLTSTNEKLFF.

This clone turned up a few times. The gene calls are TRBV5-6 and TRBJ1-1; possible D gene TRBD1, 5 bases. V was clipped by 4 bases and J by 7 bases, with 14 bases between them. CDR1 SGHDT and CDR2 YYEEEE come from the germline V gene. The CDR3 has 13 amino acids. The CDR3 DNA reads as TGTGCCAGCAGCCCGAGTACAGGTCTTGAAGCTTTCTTT. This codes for CASSPSTGLEAFF. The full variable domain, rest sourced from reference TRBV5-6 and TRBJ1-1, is DAGVTQSPTHLIKTRGQQVTLRCSPKSGHDTVSWYQQALGQGPQFIFQYYEEEERQRGNFPDRFSGHQFPNYSSELNVNALLLGDSALYLCASSPSTGLEAFFGQGTRLTVV.

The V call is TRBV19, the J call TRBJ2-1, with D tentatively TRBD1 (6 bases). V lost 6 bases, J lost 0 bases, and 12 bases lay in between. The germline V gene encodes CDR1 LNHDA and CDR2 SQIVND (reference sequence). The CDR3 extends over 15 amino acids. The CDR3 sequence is CASRVDRSSYNEQFF. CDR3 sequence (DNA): TGTGCCAGTAGGGTAGACAGGAGCTCCTACAATGAGCAGTTCTTC.

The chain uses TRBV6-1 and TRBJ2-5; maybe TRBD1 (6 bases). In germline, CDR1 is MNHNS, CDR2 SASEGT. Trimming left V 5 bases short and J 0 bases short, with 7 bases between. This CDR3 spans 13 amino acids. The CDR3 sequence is CASSTGYQETQYF. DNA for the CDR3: TGTGCCAGCAGTACAGGGTACCAAGAGACCCAGTACTTC.

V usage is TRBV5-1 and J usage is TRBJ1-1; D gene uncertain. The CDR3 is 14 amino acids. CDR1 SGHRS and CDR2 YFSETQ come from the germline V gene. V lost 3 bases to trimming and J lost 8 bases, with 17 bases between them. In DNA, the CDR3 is TGCGCCAGCAGCTCCTTCGGGGAGACCCGGGAAGCTTTCTTT. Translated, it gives CASSSFGETREAFF.